The 20 T cell receptor beta chains presented below share a single source sample, sequenced in a study of Ad26.COV2.S vaccination and SARS-CoV-2 variants. Libraries were prepared by immunoSEQ multiplex PCR; TCRdb keeps only in-frame clonotypes and omits some of them. The table has about 680,000 clones, about 90% seen once. Treatment in this sample: roughly 20 received Ad26.COV2.S at low or high dose, single or two shots; about 5 received placebo; per-sample allocation not given. Sampling occurred on day 63 after the first vaccine or placebo injection. This specimen consisted of peripheral blood, obtained in a trial of Ad26.COV2.S vaccine versus placebo. These TCRs come from a person aged 18-60 years who received the Ad26.COV2.S COVID-19 vaccine or a placebo.

This chain connects TRBV5-1 to TRBJ2-2; possibly TRBD2 for D (5 bases). The germline V gene has CDR1 SGHRS and CDR2 YFSETQ. V lost 3 bases and J 9 bases, leaving 9 bases between the germline ends. CDR3 length equals 12 residues. The CDR3 sequence is CASSSDFWELFF. The CDR3 DNA sequence: TGCGCCAGCAGCTCGGACTTCTGGGAGCTGTTTTTT.

The chain recombines TRBV6-5 with TRBJ2-1; 9 bases align to TRBD2. Germline V gene sequence: CDR1 MNHEY, CDR2 SVGAGI. With 7 bases clipped from V and 1 base from J, the junction kept 2 bases outside the gene matches. The CDR3 has 14 amino acids. CDR3 sequence (DNA): TGTGCCAGCAAGCGGGAGGAATCCTACAATGAGCAGTTCTTC. Translation gives CASKREESYNEQFF.

This clone came up once. The chain recombines TRBV7-9 with TRBJ2-3, with 11 bases lining up with TRBD2. This CDR3 region has 18 residues. CDR1 and CDR2 (germline): SEHNR, FQNEAQ (reference sequence). The trim removed 0 bases at V and 2 bases at J, leaving 7 bases unmatched. The CDR3 region is CASSLATSGGFATDTQYF. The CDR3, as DNA: TGTGCCAGCAGCTTAGCCACTAGCGGGGGATTTGCCACAGATACGCAGTATTTT.

This clone was seen a single time. The chain links TRBV28 to TRBJ2-3; 7 bases agree with TRBD2. The CDR3 covers 15 residues. Germline V gene sequence: CDR1 MDHEN, CDR2 SYDVKM. After removal of 6 bases from V and 0 bases from J, the junction contained 6 bases not matched to a gene. CDR3 coding DNA: TGTGCCAGCAGGTTAGCGGGCGCTAGCACAGATACGCAGTATTTT. Translated, it gives CASRLAGASTDTQYF.

This chain links TRBV5-1 with TRBJ2-1; either TRBD1 or TRBD2 may fit D (7 bases each). There are 15 residues in the CDR3. Trimming removed 3 bases at V and 3 bases at J, with 13 bases between. Germline V gene sequence: CDR1 SGHRS, CDR2 YFSETQ. CDR3 protein: CASSYDRDYYNEQFF. CDR3 DNA sequence: TGCGCCAGCAGCTATGACAGGGACTACTACAATGAGCAGTTCTTC.

The chain employs TRBV14 and TRBJ2-5, with 8 bases matching TRBD2. Looked up from germline, CDR1 is SGHDN and CDR2 is FVKESK. The CDR3 sequence is 16 residues long. With 4 bases clipped from V and 1 base from J, the junction kept 8 bases outside the gene matches. The CDR3 sequence: CASSPRAGAVQETQYF. The CDR3 DNA sequence: TGTGCCAGCAGCCCCCGAGCGGGAGCGGTCCAAGAGACCCAGTACTTC.

The V gene is TRBV4-3, the J gene TRBJ1-1; 8 bases are shared with TRBD1. The germline CDR1 and CDR2 sequences are LGHNA and YSLEER. The CDR3 has 15 amino acids. V lost 1 base to trimming and J lost 4 bases; unmatched junction nucleotides: 5. CDR3 DNA sequence: TGCGCCAGCAGCCAAGTTCCCAGGGGGCCCACTGAAGCTTTCTTT. This translates into CASSQVPRGPTEAFF.

V and J are TRBV18 and TRBJ2-5; the D gene is possibly TRBD2 (5 bases). V was pared by 1 base and J by 1 base, with 10 bases between. The CDR3 totals 15 residues. Per the germline V gene, CDR1 is KGHSH and CDR2 is LQKENI. CDR3 loop: CASSPRTLRQETQYF. CDR3 bases: TGTGCCAGCTCACCACGGACTCTACGCCAAGAGACCCAGTACTTC.

The chain links TRBV11-3 to TRBJ1-1, with 8 bases fitting TRBD1. Looked up from germline, CDR1 is SGHNT and CDR2 is YENEEA. V gave up 3 bases and J gave up 9 bases; unmatched junction bases: 6. The CDR3 sequence is 13 residues long. The CDR3 nucleotides are TGTGCCAGCAGCTTGATACAGGGGGGAAAAGCTTTCTTT. Encoded protein: CASSLIQGGKAFF.

The gene calls are TRBV6-5 and TRBJ1-4; possibly TRBD1 for D (5 bases). This CDR3 is built from 14 residues. Germline V gives CDR1 MNHEY, CDR2 SVGAGI. V lost 7 bases to trimming and J lost 4 bases, with 13 bases between them. CDR3 residues: CASTRAGINEKLFF. CDR3 DNA sequence: TGTGCCAGCACCCGGGCAGGGATTAATGAAAAACTGTTTTTT.

The rearrangement uses TRBV6-6 and TRBJ2-3, with TRBD1 matching 10 bases. This CDR3 comprises 15 residues. Germline V gene lookup returns CDR1 MNHNY and CDR2 SVGAGI (reference sequence). V shed 4 bases, J shed 3 bases, and the junction held 4 bases outside the gene matches. As DNA, the CDR3 is TGTGCCAGCAGTTCCGGACAGGGGGTAACAGATACGCAGTATTTT. Its translation is CASSSGQGVTDTQYF.

This sequence joins TRBV19 and TRBJ1-5, with D tentatively TRBD1 (5 bases). The V end lost 1 base, the J end lost 6 bases, and 10 bases lay between the germline ends. CDR3 length equals 14 residues. Germline CDR1 is LNHDA and CDR2 is SQIVND (reference sequence). CDR3 sequence reads: CASSIGREGQPQHF. The CDR3, as DNA: TGTGCCAGTAGTATAGGCAGGGAGGGTCAGCCCCAGCATTTT.

This chain links TRBV27 with TRBJ2-7; 9 bases match TRBD1. This CDR3 is built from 16 residues. Losses at the gene ends were 6 bases for V and 2 bases for J; bases not matched to a gene: 11. Germline V gene data show CDR1 as MNHEY and CDR2 as SMNVEV (reference sequence). The CDR3 spells CASRLYTTGGPYEQYF. In nucleotides, the CDR3 is TGTGCCAGCAGGCTCTACACGACAGGGGGGCCCTACGAGCAGTACTTC.

The chain recombines TRBV5-1 with TRBJ2-5; tentatively, D is TRBD1 or TRBD2 (7 bases each). The CDR3 has 14 residues. Germline V lookup: CDR1 SGHRS, CDR2 YFSETQ. Trimming pared 4 bases from V and 9 bases from J, leaving 19 bases between. DNA for the CDR3: TGCGCCAGCAGCGATCCAGGGGGAGGGCTGCCCCAGTACTTC. Translated: CASSDPGGGLPQYF.

The chain uses TRBV2 and TRBJ1-5; D not certain. V lost 4 bases and J 5 bases, leaving 12 bases between the germline ends. CDR3 length: 14 residues. CDR1 and CDR2 from the germline V gene are SNHLY and FYNNEI. In DNA, the CDR3 is TGTGCCAGCAGTGCCGAGGGAGGCGATCAGCCCCAGCATTTT. Its protein is CASSAEGGDQPQHF.

The V and J genes are TRBV4-1 and TRBJ2-4; 8 bases are shared with TRBD2. CDR1 is MGHRA and CDR2 is YSYEKL in the germline V gene. This CDR3 region has 16 residues. V was clipped by 4 bases and J by 8 bases; unmatched bases: 13. CDR3 bases: TGCGCCAGCAGCCCCTTCGGGACTAGATCCTCGGACATTCAGTACTTC. It encodes CASSPFGTRSSDIQYF.

The chain recombines TRBV3-1 (or the pseudogene TRBV3-2) with TRBJ1-5; tentative D call: TRBD1 (5 bases). This CDR3 is built from 14 residues. Germline V lookup: CDR1 LGHDT, CDR2 YNNKEL (reference sequence). V lost 1 base, J lost 5 bases, and 9 bases lay in between. The CDR3 region is CASSQGGTDQPQHF. The CDR3 DNA reads as TGTGCCAGCAGCCAAGGGGGGACCGATCAGCCCCAGCATTTT.

The chain carries TRBV18 and TRBJ2-1; D may be TRBD1 (6 bases). V lost 3 bases and J 0 bases, leaving 18 bases between the germline ends. The CDR3 length is 18 residues. CDR1 is KGHSH, CDR2 LQKENI, per germline. The CDR3 loop reads CASSPFTPGAGSYNEQFF. The DNA of the CDR3 is TGTGCCAGCTCACCCTTTACGCCAGGGGCAGGCTCCTACAATGAGCAGTTCTTC.

V gene TRBV11-2 combines with J gene TRBJ2-2; D remains ambiguous. Germline loops: CDR1 SGHAT, CDR2 FQNNGV. V gave up 2 bases and J gave up 5 bases, with 6 bases separating them. The CDR3 extends over 13 amino acids. The CDR3 reads CASSLHPTGELFF. Written as DNA, the CDR3 is TGTGCCAGCAGCTTACATCCAACCGGGGAGCTGTTTTTT.

V usage is TRBV6-6 and J usage is TRBJ1-5; 7 bases fit TRBD1. The CDR3 extends over 12 amino acids. Germline V gene data show CDR1 as MNHNY and CDR2 as SVGAGI (reference sequence). V lost 8 bases and J lost 7; bases outside the gene matches: 5. The CDR3 spells CASGQGEQPQHF. The DNA of the CDR3 is TGTGCCAGCGGGCAGGGGGAGCAGCCCCAGCATTTT.